The rows below give T cell receptor beta chains drawn from one sample of a study of blood T cells in healthy people across ages. TCRdb re-called the 5' RACE reads with MiXCR, one entry per CDR3 protein. The sample holds around 1.5 million distinct CDR3 sequences; around 59% are singletons and the top ten take 5% to 7%. Sequencing was done on a sample of blood. The receptors come from a man between 18 and 29 years old in good health. Both conserved end residues are part of each CDR3. D genes are given only for firm matches. Size is omitted from some rows. Given values are once, few, many or a class for expanded clones.

j_call | clone_size | v_call | d_call | cdr3_nt | cdr3_aa
TRBJ2-1 | - | TRBV6-2/TRBV6-3 | - | TGTGCCAGCAGTTCCCCTGGACGGTTCTCCTACAATGAGCAGTTCTTC | CASSSPGRFSYNEQFF
TRBJ2-5 | - | TRBV7-9 | - | TGTGCCAGCAGTCCCGAAGGGGCCGAAGAGACCCAGTACTTC | CASSPEGAEETQYF
TRBJ1-2 | - | TRBV2 | - | TGTGCCAGCTTGTCCACAGGGGGCTACACCTTC | CASLSTGGYTF
TRBJ2-5 | - | TRBV20-1 | TRBD2 | TGCAGTGCTAGAGAAGGCAGGGAGGGGGAGACCCAGTACTTC | CSAREGREGETQYF
TRBJ2-7 | - | TRBV7-2 | TRBD2 | TGTGCCAGCAGCTCCTGGGGGGGGTCCTACGAGCAGTACTTC | CASSSWGGSYEQYF
TRBJ2-1 | - | TRBV12-5 | - | TGTGCCGAGGGGGGGGTTGAGCAGTTCTTC | CAEGGVEQFF
TRBJ2-2 | - | TRBV7-2 | - | TGTGCCAGCAGCTTGAGTTGGGGGCGAGCTGGGGAGCTGTTTTTT | CASSLSWGRAGELFF
TRBJ2-7 | - | TRBV27 | - | TGTGCCAGCAGTGTCATAGGGGAAAACGAGCAGTACTTC | CASSVIGENEQYF
TRBJ2-7 | - | TRBV27 | - | TGTGCCAGCAGTTTATCGATGCCACAGGAATACTCCTACGAGCAGTACTTC | CASSLSMPQEYSYEQYF
TRBJ2-3 | - | TRBV10-3 | TRBD1 | TGTGCCATCGGGACAGACTCAGATACGCAGTATTTT | CAIGTDSDTQYF
TRBJ2-3 | - | TRBV20-1 | - | TGCAGTGCTAGAGTGGCCGAGGACACAGATACGCAGTATTTT | CSARVAEDTDTQYF
TRBJ2-2 | - | TRBV5-1 | - | TGCGCCAGCAGCTTATGGACCACCTACGAGGAGCTGTTTTTT | CASSLWTTYEELFF
TRBJ1-1 | - | TRBV5-6 | - | TGTGCCAGCAGCCCCCAGGGGCAACGGGCGACTGAAGCTTTCTTT | CASSPQGQRATEAFF
TRBJ1-2 | - | TRBV10-3 | - | TGTGCCATCAGTGACCTGGCAGGGCGGTATGGCTACACCTTC | CAISDLAGRYGYTF
TRBJ2-3 | few | TRBV12-3/TRBV12-4 | - | TGTGCCAGCAGTTCCCGGGATCGGTGGGAAGATACGCAGTATTTT | CASSSRDRWEDTQYF
TRBJ1-2 | - | TRBV2 | - | TGTGCCAGCAGTGAAGCCAGGACAGCCTCCTATGGCTACACCTTC | CASSEARTASYGYTF
TRBJ1-3 | - | TRBV29-1 | - | TGCAGCGTTGAGGCCGGGCAAAGTGGAAACACCATGTATTTT | CSVEAGQSGNTMYF
TRBJ2-6 | - | TRBV7-9 | - | TGTGCCAGCAGCCAGGGCTTGGTCTCTGGGGCCAACGTCCTGACTTTC | CASSQGLVSGANVLTF
TRBJ2-2 | - | TRBV7-9 | - | TGTGCCAGCAGCCCCGAGGATATCGGGGAGCTGTTTTTT | CASSPEDIGELFF
TRBJ2-3 | few | TRBV4-1 | - | TGCGCCAGCAGCCAAGGACGGGCAGGCCTGAAGTATACGCAGTATTTT | CASSQGRAGLKYTQYF
TRBJ2-7 | few | TRBV7-9 | - | TGTGCCAGCAGCCACTCTTCCTCCTCCTACGAGCAGTACTTC | CASSHSSSSYEQYF
TRBJ2-7 | - | TRBV5-1 | TRBD1 | TGCGCCAGCAGCTTGACGACAGGGGTAGACGAGCAGTACTTC | CASSLTTGVDEQYF
TRBJ1-4 | - | TRBV29-1 | - | TGCAGCGTCGGACAGTATAATGAAAAACTGTTTTTT | CSVGQYNEKLFF
TRBJ2-1 | - | TRBV20-1 | - | TGCAGTGCGGTCGGGACACCTGACAATGAGCAGTTCTTC | CSAVGTPDNEQFF
TRBJ1-4 | - | TRBV29-1 | TRBD1 | TGCAGCGTTGGACAGGGCCGTAATGAAAAACTGTTTTTT | CSVGQGRNEKLFF
TRBJ2-3 | - | TRBV2 | TRBD2 | TGTGCCAGTGGGCGGGAGGTCCCCACAGATACGCAGTATTTT | CASGREVPTDTQYF
TRBJ1-5 | - | TRBV6-2/TRBV6-3 | - | TGTGCCAGCAGTTACTCGATCGGGGGAGGCAATCAGCCCCAGCATTTT | CASSYSIGGGNQPQHF
TRBJ1-1 | once | TRBV29-1 | - | TGCAGCGTTGAAGGGACCCTTATGGCCACTGAAGCTTTCTTT | CSVEGTLMATEAFF
TRBJ1-1 | - | TRBV12-3/TRBV12-4 | TRBD1 | TGTGCCAGCAGCATAGGGGCCGGGACAGCCACTGAAGCTTTCTTT | CASSIGAGTATEAFF
TRBJ2-1 | once | TRBV27 | - | TGTGCCAGCGCCCCCGTGGGAACTCCTAGGACTGTGAATGAGCAGTTCTTC | CASAPVGTPRTVNEQFF
TRBJ2-3 | - | TRBV7-2 | - | TGTGCCAGCAGCCATATATGGACCGGCACAGATACGCAGTATTTT | CASSHIWTGTDTQYF
TRBJ2-3 | - | TRBV4-2 | TRBD2 | TGTGCCAGCAGCCCCCCTCGAGGACTAGCGGGGTCTAGCACAGATACGCAGTATTTT | CASSPPRGLAGSSTDTQYF
TRBJ2-5 | - | TRBV6-5 | - | TGTGTCAGCAGTTACGTTCCGGGCGAAGAGACCCAGTACTTC | CVSSYVPGEETQYF
TRBJ2-5 | - | TRBV4-3 | - | TGCGCCAGCAGCCAAGATGGAGGCTTGCGGACCCAGTACTTC | CASSQDGGLRTQYF
TRBJ2-3 | few | TRBV4-3 | - | TGCGCCAGCAGCCAAGATTGGCGCCACACAGATACGCAGTATTTT | CASSQDWRHTDTQYF
TRBJ2-3 | few | TRBV6-4 | - | TGTGCCAGCAGTGGCGGCAGGGATTCAGATACGCAGTATTTT | CASSGGRDSDTQYF
TRBJ1-5 | - | TRBV5-6 | TRBD1 | TGTGCCAGCAGCTTGCCAGGGGGGGATCAGCCCCAGCATTTT | CASSLPGGDQPQHF
TRBJ1-2 | - | TRBV14 | - | TGTGCCAGCAGCCCAGCTACAGGGTTAGGCTACACCTTC | CASSPATGLGYTF
TRBJ2-1 | once | TRBV4-1 | - | TGCGCCAGCAGCCAGGGCATACAGAGTGAGCAGTTCTTC | CASSQGIQSEQFF
TRBJ1-5 | - | TRBV12-3/TRBV12-4 | - | TGTGCCAGCAGTTTAGAGGGGATATTCCAGCCCCAGCATTTT | CASSLEGIFQPQHF
TRBJ1-2 | - | TRBV29-1 | - | TGCAGCGTTGGGGGCGGGGGGGCCTACTATGGCTACACCTTC | CSVGGGGAYYGYTF
TRBJ1-5 | - | TRBV7-9 | TRBD1 | TGTGCCAGCAGCTCGACGACAGGGGTTTGGGGCAATCAGCCCCAGCATTTT | CASSSTTGVWGNQPQHF
TRBJ1-2 | - | TRBV20-1 | - | TGCAGTGCTAGACAGGGTCTTCGGTGGATGGATGGCTACACCTTC | CSARQGLRWMDGYTF
TRBJ1-2 | once | TRBV6-5 | - | TGTGCCAGCAGTTACTCTAAGGGATGGGCTAACTATGGCTACACCTTC | CASSYSKGWANYGYTF
TRBJ2-3 | - | TRBV9 | TRBD2 | TGTGCCAGCAGCGTAGAACTAGCGGGCCGGGGAGATACGCAGTATTTT | CASSVELAGRGDTQYF
TRBJ2-5 | - | TRBV5-1 | - | TGCGCCAGCAGCTCCGGGCCGATGGAGACCCAGTACTTC | CASSSGPMETQYF
TRBJ2-5 | few | TRBV10-3 | - | TGTGCCATCAGTGAGAATTCGCGGTCGGAGACCCAGTACTTC | CAISENSRSETQYF
TRBJ2-5 | few | TRBV29-1 | - | TGCAGCCACAGAAGGGGAGAGACCCAGTACTTC | CSHRRGETQYF
TRBJ1-1 | - | TRBV20-1 | TRBD1 | TGCAGTGCTCAGGGGGGTAGGTGGGCGATCACTGAAGCTTTCTTT | CSAQGGRWAITEAFF
TRBJ2-5 | once | TRBV29-1 | TRBD2 | TGCAGCGCTGGCGGGACTAGCGTTCAAGAGACCCAGTACTTC | CSAGGTSVQETQYF
TRBJ2-7 | once | TRBV6-5 | TRBD1 | TGTGCCAGCAGTTCCGACAGGGCGAAGTATTTCTACGAGCAGTACTTC | CASSSDRAKYFYEQYF